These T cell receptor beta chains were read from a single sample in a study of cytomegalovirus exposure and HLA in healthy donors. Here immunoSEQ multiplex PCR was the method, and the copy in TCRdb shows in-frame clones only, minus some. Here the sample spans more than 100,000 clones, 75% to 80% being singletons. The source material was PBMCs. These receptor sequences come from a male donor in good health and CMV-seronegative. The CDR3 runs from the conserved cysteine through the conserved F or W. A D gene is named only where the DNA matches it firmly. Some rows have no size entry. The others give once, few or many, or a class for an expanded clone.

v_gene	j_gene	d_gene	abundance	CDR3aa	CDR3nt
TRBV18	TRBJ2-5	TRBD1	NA	CASSPRQGWETQYF	TGTGCCAGCTCACCGCGACAGGGTTGGGAGACCCAGTACTTC
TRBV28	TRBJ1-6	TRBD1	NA	CASSSGTGEIRSPLHF	TGTGCCAGCAGTTCCGGGACAGGGGAAATTCGGTCACCCCTCCACTTT
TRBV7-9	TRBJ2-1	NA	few	CASSLDSNYNEQFF	TGTGCCAGCAGCTTGGACAGTAACTACAATGAGCAGTTCTTC
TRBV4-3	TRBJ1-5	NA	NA	CASSQVEGTEPQHF	TGCGCCAGCAGCCAAGTCGAGGGAACGGAGCCCCAGCATTTT
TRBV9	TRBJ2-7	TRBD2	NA	CASNSGGSYEQYF	TGTGCCAGCAACAGCGGGGGTTCCTACGAGCAGTACTTC
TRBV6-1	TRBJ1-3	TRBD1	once	CASSSTGEGNTIYF	TGTGCCAGCAGTTCGACAGGGGAGGGAAACACCATATATTTT
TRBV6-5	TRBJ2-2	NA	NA	CASEGPGELFF	TGTGCCAGCGAGGGCCCCGGGGAGCTGTTTTTT
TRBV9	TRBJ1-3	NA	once	CASSVEWGPGNTIYF	TGTGCCAGCAGCGTAGAGTGGGGGCCGGGAAACACCATATATTTT
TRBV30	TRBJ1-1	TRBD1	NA	CAWSVGRGRTEAFF	TGTGCCTGGAGTGTGGGCAGGGGGAGGACTGAAGCTTTCTTT
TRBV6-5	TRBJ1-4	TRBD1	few	CASSPTGENEKLFF	TGTGCCAGCAGTCCGACAGGGGAGAATGAAAAACTGTTTTTT
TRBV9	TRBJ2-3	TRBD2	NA	CASSVTSGGAGTDTQYF	TGTGCCAGCAGCGTGACTAGCGGGGGGGCCGGCACAGATACGCAGTATTTT
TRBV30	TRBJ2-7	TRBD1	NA	CAWSIDREAHEQYF	TGTGCCTGGAGTATCGACAGGGAAGCCCACGAGCAGTACTTC
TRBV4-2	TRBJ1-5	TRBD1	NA	CASSQDDRAVNQPQHF	TGTGCCAGCAGCCAAGATGACAGGGCCGTCAATCAGCCCCAGCATTTT
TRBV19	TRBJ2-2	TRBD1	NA	CASRDRGGTGELFF	TGTGCCAGTAGGGACAGGGGTGGCACCGGGGAGCTGTTTTTT
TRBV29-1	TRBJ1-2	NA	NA	CSVEDNTNGYTF	TGCAGCGTTGAAGACAATACAAATGGCTACACCTTC
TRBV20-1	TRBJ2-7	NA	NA	CSATRSYEQYF	TGCAGTGCTACCAGGTCCTACGAGCAGTACTTC
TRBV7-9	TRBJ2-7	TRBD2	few	CASSLLAGGYTYEQYF	TGTGCCAGCAGCTTACTGGCGGGGGGCTATACCTACGAGCAGTACTTC
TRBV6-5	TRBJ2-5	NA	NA	CASSPRVGEQYF	TGTGCCAGCAGTCCGAGGGTGGGAGAGCAGTACTTC
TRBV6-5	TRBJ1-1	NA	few	CASSYSGRLNTEAFF	TGTGCCAGCAGTTACTCGGGCCGCCTGAACACTGAAGCTTTCTTT
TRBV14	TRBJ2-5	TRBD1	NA	CASSPPGQGFGETQYF	TGTGCCAGCAGTCCCCCGGGACAGGGTTTCGGAGAGACCCAGTACTTC
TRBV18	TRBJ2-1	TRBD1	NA	CASSPNRDSEQFF	TGTGCCAGCTCACCGAACCGGGACAGCGAACAGTTCTTC
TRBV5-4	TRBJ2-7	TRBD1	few	CASSGTDRGREQYF	TGTGCCAGCAGCGGGACGGACAGGGGGCGTGAGCAGTACTTC
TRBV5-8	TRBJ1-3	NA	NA	CASSLGTSSSGNTIYF	TGTGCCAGCAGCTTGGGGACATCGAGCTCTGGAAACACCATATATTTT
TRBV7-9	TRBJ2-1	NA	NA	CSSSYQLAEQFF	TGTTCCAGCAGCTATCAGTTAGCGGAGCAGTTCTTC
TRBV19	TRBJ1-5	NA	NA	CASSIDPGYGNQPQHF	TGTGCCAGTAGTATAGATCCCGGGTATGGCAATCAGCCCCAGCATTTT
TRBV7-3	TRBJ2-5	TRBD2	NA	CASSSAGGQETQYF	TGTGCCAGCAGCTCGGCGGGGGGACAAGAGACCCAGTACTTC
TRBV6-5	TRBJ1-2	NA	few	CASSPDKYGYTF	TGTGCCAGCAGCCCGGACAAGTATGGCTACACCTTC
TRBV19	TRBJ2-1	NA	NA	CASSIAGQGGAPRNEQFF	TGTGCCAGTAGTATAGCCGGGCAAGGGGGGGCCCCGAGGAATGAGCAGTTCTTC
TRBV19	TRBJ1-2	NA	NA	CASSIGGGRRYGYTF	TGTGCCAGTAGTATAGGGGGCGGACGTCGCTATGGCTACACCTTC
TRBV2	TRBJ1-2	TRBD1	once	CASSERTGGVKDGYTF	TGTGCCAGCAGTGAAAGGACAGGGGGCGTTAAAGATGGCTACACCTTC
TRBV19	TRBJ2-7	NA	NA	CASSKSGQPFYEQYF	TGTGCCAGTAGTAAGTCCGGACAGCCTTTCTACGAGCAGTACTTC
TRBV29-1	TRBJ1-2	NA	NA	CSVDGGAGGYTF	TGCAGCGTTGATGGGGGCGCAGGTGGCTACACCTTC
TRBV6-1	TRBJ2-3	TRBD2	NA	CASSEALSGYQYF	TGTGCCAGCAGTGAAGCGCTTAGCGGGTACCAGTATTTT
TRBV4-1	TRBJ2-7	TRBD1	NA	CASSHRDRGAYEQYF	TGCGCCAGCAGCCACCGGGACAGAGGAGCCTACGAGCAGTACTTC
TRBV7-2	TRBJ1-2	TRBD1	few	CASSSPSDRGWGYTF	TGTGCCAGCAGCTCTCCATCAGACAGGGGCTGGGGCTACACCTTC
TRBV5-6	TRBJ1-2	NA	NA	CASSLQGSGYTF	TGTGCCAGCAGCTTGCAGGGGTCTGGCTACACCTTC
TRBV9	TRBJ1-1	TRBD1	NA	CASSPSGQGLNTEAFF	TGTGCCAGCAGCCCCTCTGGACAGGGGTTGAACACTGAAGCTTTCTTT
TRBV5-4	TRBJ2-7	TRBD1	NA	CASSQNTGGLAYEQYF	TGTGCCAGCAGCCAAAATACAGGGGGGTTGGCCTACGAGCAGTACTTC
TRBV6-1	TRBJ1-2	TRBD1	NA	CASSGTGIYGYTF	TGTGCCAGCAGTGGGACAGGGATCTATGGCTACACCTTC
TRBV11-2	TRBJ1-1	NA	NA	CASSLDLLQGNTEAFF	TGTGCCAGCAGCTTAGATCTGCTACAGGGAAACACTGAAGCTTTCTTT